The 17 T cell receptor beta chains reported below all come from one sample, sequenced in a study of blood T cell repertoires in COVID-19. The repertoire was sequenced with immunoSEQ multiplex PCR; TCRdb's copy has only in-frame clones and lacks some. Among approximately 24,000 clones, about nine tenths were seen once, and the ten largest hold less than 30%. Input material: peripheral blood. The receptor set was obtained from a human donor with active COVID-19. The donor label of this sample is uncertain.

This chain links TRBV9 with TRBJ1-4; 10 bases map to TRBD1. After removal of 2 bases from V and 6 bases from J, the junction contained 4 bases not matched to a gene. CDR1 and CDR2 from the germline V gene are SGDLS and YYNGEE. The CDR3 spans 15 residues. The CDR3 region is CASSVAGTGDEKLFF. The CDR3, as DNA: TGTGCCAGCAGCGTCGCAGGGACAGGGGATGAAAAACTGTTTTTT.

The chain recombines TRBV5-1 with TRBJ1-3, with D possibly matching TRBD1 (5 bases). Germline V gives CDR1 SGHRS, CDR2 YFSETQ. V was cut by 3 bases and J by 2 bases, with 12 bases left in between. The CDR3 is 15 residues long. CDR3 DNA sequence: TGCGCCAGCAGCTCTTACAGGAGACCTGGAAACACCATATATTTT. Its translation is CASSSYRRPGNTIYF.

V gene TRBV6-6 combines with J gene TRBJ2-3; 7 bases line up with TRBD1. The germline V gene has CDR1 MNHNY and CDR2 SVGAGI (reference sequence). Trimming took 4 bases from V and 1 from J; bases not matched to a gene: 2. The CDR3 length is 14 residues. CDR3 in amino acids: CASSSGQGTDTQYF. The DNA of the CDR3 is TGTGCCAGCAGTTCCGGACAGGGCACAGATACGCAGTATTTT.

The CDR3 reads CASSQVPGGLPRGYTF. Written as DNA, the CDR3 is TGTGCCAGCAGCCAAGTTCCAGGGGGACTGCCTCGGGGCTACACCTTC. The chain recombines TRBV4-2 with TRBJ1-2; 7 nucleotides agree with TRBD1. Germline values: CDR1 LGHNA, CDR2 YNFKEQ. Trimming cost V 1 base and J 8 bases; bases outside gene matches: 13. The CDR3 is made up of 16 amino acids.

This clone was found once. The chain uses TRBV24-1 and TRBJ2-3; 8 bases line up with TRBD2. Germline V lookup: CDR1 KGHDR, CDR2 SFDVKD. This CDR3 contains 15 residues. V was clipped by 3 bases and J by 4 bases; unmatched bases: 5. This CDR3 reads CATSDRLATPDTQYF. The CDR3 coding sequence is TGTGCCACCAGTGATCGACTAGCGACCCCAGATACGCAGTATTTT.

This clone came up a few times. This sequence joins TRBV28 and TRBJ2-1; 11 positions agree with TRBD1. The CDR3 has 17 amino acids. The V and J ends lost 1 base and 8 bases, in that order; junction bases with no gene match: 10. Germline values: CDR1 MDHEN, CDR2 SYDVKM. CDR3 sequence reads: CASSLLAGQGAWDEQFF. CDR3 coding DNA: TGTGCCAGCAGTTTATTGGCCGGACAGGGGGCTTGGGATGAGCAGTTCTTC.

This clone was picked up one time. The rearrangement joins TRBV6-6 to TRBJ2-3; perhaps TRBD2 as D (5 bases). The CDR3 is 16 amino acids. The germline V gene encodes CDR1 MNHNY and CDR2 SVGAGI (reference sequence). V was trimmed by 5 bases and J by 1 base, leaving 16 bases between them. The CDR3 sequence is CASSTGVASGTDTQYF. DNA of the CDR3: TGTGCCAGCAGTACCGGGGTGGCCTCCGGCACAGATACGCAGTATTTT.

Points on this clone: This may be a read error, as it is one base from a much larger clone. Other DNA sequences from this sample encode an identical CDR3 as well. The V gene is TRBV9, the J gene TRBJ2-1; TRBD2 aligns across 8 bases. Per the germline V gene, CDR1 is SGDLS and CDR2 is YYNGEE. CDR3 length equals 15 residues. The CDR3 bases are TGTGCCAGCAGCGTAGAGGGTAGCGGGGACAATGAACAGTTCTTC. This codes for CASSVEGSGDNEQFF.

This rearrangement joins TRBV30 to TRBJ2-5, with a tentative D call TRBD2 (5 bases). The CDR3 is 13 residues long. V lost 3 bases and J lost 4, with 12 bases in between. Per the germline V gene, CDR1 is GTSNPN and CDR2 is SVGIG (reference sequence). CDR3 sequence (DNA): TGTGCCTGGAGATTAGCGATCACAGAGACCCAGTACTTC. It is translated as CAWRLAITETQYF.

V gene TRBV18 combines with J gene TRBJ2-2; possibly TRBD2 for D (6 bases). CDR1 is KGHSH, CDR2 LQKENI, per germline. The CDR3 totals 15 residues. Trimming left V 2 bases short and J 2 bases short, with 9 bases between. CDR3 sequence reads: CASSPWGTNTGELFF. In DNA, the CDR3 is TGTGCCAGCTCACCATGGGGGACTAACACCGGGGAGCTGTTTTTT.

The rearrangement links TRBV30 to TRBJ1-1; the D gene is possibly TRBD1 (6 bases). This CDR3 spans 15 amino acids. V lost 4 bases to trimming and J lost 4 bases, with 19 bases between them. The germline gives CDR1 GTSNPN, CDR2 SVGIG (reference sequence). CDR3 protein: CAWNRVRGAGTEAFF. The CDR3, as DNA: TGTGCCTGGAATCGCGTCCGGGGGGCGGGCACTGAAGCTTTCTTT.

This clone came up once. The chain joins TRBV7-8 to TRBJ2-7; possibly TRBD1 for D (6 bases). V lost 1 base to trimming and J lost 2 bases, with 9 bases between them. The CDR3 runs to 14 residues. In germline, CDR1 is SGHVS, CDR2 FQNEAQ. The CDR3 spells CASSLVQGAYEQYF. Here the CDR3 DNA reads TGTGCCAGCAGCTTAGTACAGGGAGCCTACGAGCAGTACTTC. Full variable domain (missing parts from reference TRBV7-8 and TRBJ2-7): GAGVSQSPRYKVAKRGQDVALRCDPISGHVSLFWYQQALGQGPEFLTYFQNEAQLDKSGLPSDRFFAERPEGSVSTLKIQRTQQEDSAVYLCASSLVQGAYEQYFGPGTRLTVT.

This clone occurred once. The gene calls are TRBV27 and TRBJ1-1; D is possibly TRBD1 (6 bases). The ends were cut back, 10 bases at V and 1 base at J, with 13 bases in the middle. The germline gives CDR1 MNHEY, CDR2 SMNVEV (reference sequence). This CDR3 contains 13 residues. The CDR3 loop reads CATWGPGNTEAFF. CDR3 nucleotide sequence: TGTGCCACATGGGGGCCCGGGAACACTGAAGCTTTCTTT.

V and J are TRBV6-5 and TRBJ2-1; the D gene is possibly TRBD2 (5 bases). The CDR3 sequence is 16 residues long. The germline V gene has CDR1 MNHEY and CDR2 SVGAGI. With 2 bases removed from V and 0 bases from J, the gap between germline ends came to 11 bases. The CDR3, as DNA: TGTGCCAGCAGTTACCGTAGCGTAAGCTCCTACAATGAGCAGTTCTTC. Its translation: CASSYRSVSSYNEQFF.

J is TRBJ1-4 and V is TRBV7-9; D is undetermined. Germline V gene lookup returns CDR1 SEHNR and CDR2 FQNEAQ (reference sequence). V was shortened by 5 bases and J by 8 bases, with 12 bases between the two germline ends. The CDR3 sequence is 13 residues long. CDR3 in amino acids: CASSPGVREKLFF. The CDR3, as DNA: TGTGCCAGCAGCCCCGGAGTGAGAGAAAAACTGTTTTTT.

This chain links TRBV6-6 with TRBJ1-1; 7 nucleotides match TRBD1. This CDR3 contains 11 residues. Per the germline V gene, CDR1 is MNHNY and CDR2 is SVGAGI (reference sequence). The trim removed 6 bases at V and 10 bases at J, leaving 5 bases unmatched. CDR3 nucleotides: TGTGCCAGCAGCCTAGACAGGGTAGCTTTCTTT. It translates to CASSLDRVAFF.

The rearrangement links TRBV7-2 to TRBJ1-4, with 7 bases fitting TRBD1. The CDR3 runs 15 residues. The germline V gene has CDR1 SGHTA and CDR2 FQGNSA. V shed 5 bases, J shed 2 bases, and the junction held 5 bases outside the gene matches. The CDR3 nucleotides are TGTGCCAGCAGCCCCAAGACAGGGACTAATGAAAAACTGTTTTTT. Translated, it gives CASSPKTGTNEKLFF.